Below, 25 T cell receptor beta chains from the same sample are listed, as sequenced in a study of blood T cell repertoires in COVID-19. This table comes from immunoSEQ multiplex PCR, and its TCRdb copy is limited to in-frame clones, with some not included. Of more than 85,000 clones in the sample, approximately 91% were seen once. Input material: peripheral blood. The receptors were gathered from an older woman with acute or convalescent COVID-19.

The rearrangement uses TRBV5-3 and TRBJ2-7; TRBD2 agrees at 7 bases. TRBV5-3 is recorded as an ORF, its role being uncertain. CDR3 length: 18 amino acids. The junction had 15 bases not matched to a gene; V was cut back by 0 bases and J by 3 bases. This CDR3 reads CARSLVPPGGSGDYEQYF. DNA for the CDR3: TGTGCCAGAAGCTTGGTTCCTCCCGGCGGGAGTGGTGACTACGAGCAGTACTTC.

The rearrangement links TRBV11-2 to TRBJ2-5; TRBD1 might be the D (6 bases). This CDR3 comprises 14 residues. In germline, CDR1 is SGHAT, CDR2 FQNNGV. With 5 bases removed from V and 5 bases from J, the gap between germline ends came to 15 bases. For the CDR3, the DNA is TGTGCCAGCAGCCAACAGGGTTCGATCGAGACCCAGTACTTC. The encoded protein is CASSQQGSIETQYF.

The gene calls are TRBV7-9 and TRBJ1-2, with D uncertain. The V gene's germline CDR1 is SEHNR and CDR2 FQNEAQ (reference sequence). This CDR3 spans 15 amino acids. Deletions cut 5 bases from V and 4 bases from J, with 17 bases between. The CDR3 nucleotides are TGTGCCAGCAGCCCCGCGGCGGGAGGAGTCTATGGCTACACCTTC. It specifies CASSPAAGGVYGYTF.

This clone was found a few times. The CDR3 bases are TGTGCCAGCTCACCGATAGCCGGGGTAAATAATTCACCCCTCCACTTT. Translated, it gives CASSPIAGVNNSPLHF. This chain joins TRBV18 and TRBJ1-6; D gene ambiguous. Trimming removed 3 bases from V and 5 bases from J, with 14 bases in between. The CDR3 is 16 residues long. Germline assignment: CDR1 KGHSH and CDR2 LQKENI.

The V call is TRBV6-4, the J call TRBJ1-1; TRBD1 matches at 8 bases. The CDR3 sequence is 13 residues long. Germline V gene sequence: CDR1 MRHNA, CDR2 SNTAGT. Trimming removed 8 bases from V and 2 bases from J; junction bases left unmatched: 4. DNA of the CDR3: TGTGCCAGCCGGACAGGGAAAAACACTGAAGCTTTCTTT. Translated, it gives CASRTGKNTEAFF.

In nucleotides, the CDR3 is TGTGCCACCAGTGACACCGGACCCGGGAAGGGTCAGCCCCAGCATTTT. Translation: CATSDTGPGKGQPQHF. This chain connects TRBV24-1 to TRBJ1-5; no reliable D call. The CDR3 sequence is 16 residues long. The germline V gene encodes CDR1 KGHDR and CDR2 SFDVKD. Trimming took off 4 bases at V and 6 bases at J, with 18 bases between the two ends.

The V call is TRBV5-1, the J call TRBJ2-3; 7 bases are shared with TRBD1. This CDR3 region has 17 residues. Germline assignment: CDR1 SGHRS and CDR2 YFSETQ. V shed 3 bases, J shed 3 bases, and the junction held 13 bases outside the gene matches. CDR3: CASSSYKTQGLTDTQYF. Written as DNA, the CDR3 is TGCGCCAGCAGCTCGTATAAGACACAGGGGCTTACAGATACGCAGTATTTT.

The chain employs TRBV2 and TRBJ1-5, with a possible D match to TRBD1 (5 bases). The CDR3 loop spans 14 amino acids. Trimming took off 1 base at V and 9 bases at J, with 13 bases between the two ends. Looked up from germline, CDR1 is SNHLY and CDR2 is FYNNEI. The CDR3 spells CASSEGQRAWPQHF. CDR3 DNA: TGTGCCAGCAGTGAAGGACAGAGAGCCTGGCCCCAGCATTTT.

The V and J genes are TRBV28 and TRBJ2-7; 7 bases agree with TRBD2. Germline trimming cut 6 bases from V and 1 base from J; bases unmatched to any gene: 9. Germline V gene data show CDR1 as MDHEN and CDR2 as SYDVKM. The CDR3 is made up of 15 amino acids. The CDR3 DNA follows: TGTGCCAGCAGCCCCTGGTGGCGGGAGTCCTACGAGCAGTACTTC. It encodes CASSPWWRESYEQYF.

The genes are TRBV29-1 and TRBJ1-3; D is perhaps TRBD1 (6 bases). V dropped 8 bases and J dropped 0 bases, with 11 bases sitting between them. Germline V lookup: CDR1 SQVTM, CDR2 ANQGSEA. The CDR3 is 13 residues long. In DNA, the CDR3 is TGCAGCACTTCGACAGGCTCTGGAAACACCATATATTTT. Protein: CSTSTGSGNTIYF.

The chain recombines TRBV2 with TRBJ2-7; 8 bases map to TRBD2. Germline V lookup: CDR1 SNHLY, CDR2 FYNNEI. This CDR3 has 17 amino acids. V lost 4 bases to trimming and J lost 3 bases; unmatched junction nucleotides: 14. The DNA for the CDR3 is TGTGCCAGCAGTGTTCTGCGGGAGGTCGATGGTTTCTACGAGCAGTACTTC. This sequence encodes CASSVLREVDGFYEQYF.

V usage is TRBV7-9 and J usage is TRBJ2-7; D gene uncertain. The V gene's germline CDR1 is SEHNR and CDR2 FQNEAQ (reference sequence). Trimming removed 0 bases from V and 2 bases from J, with 8 bases in between. The CDR3 totals 14 residues. The CDR3 protein is CASSLAEPAYEQYF. The CDR3 region has the DNA TGTGCCAGCAGCTTAGCGGAGCCAGCCTACGAGCAGTACTTC.

This rearrangement joins TRBV15 to TRBJ2-4, with TRBD2 identical over 7 bases. In germline, CDR1 is LNHNV, CDR2 YYDKDF (reference sequence). J gave up 0 bases and V 0 bases, and 11 bases lay outside the gene matches. The CDR3 is 19 residues long. CDR3 region: CATSRDAAREFVAKNIQYF. CDR3 bases: TGTGCCACCAGCAGAGACGCGGCGCGGGAGTTCGTAGCCAAAAACATTCAGTACTTC.

This chain's CDR3 is CAISSIGGYGYTF. CDR3 in DNA: TGTGCCATCTCATCCATCGGGGGCTATGGCTACACCTTC. This chain links TRBV28 with TRBJ1-2; D is perhaps TRBD1 (5 bases). CDR1 is MDHEN and CDR2 is SYDVKM in the germline V gene. Trimming shortened V by 10 bases and J by 4 bases, and 16 bases separated the two germline ends. There are 13 residues in the CDR3.

The chain uses TRBV5-8 and TRBJ1-1; 8 nucleotides align to TRBD1. The CDR3 is 15 amino acids. Trimming cost V 5 bases and J 1 base; bases outside gene matches: 7. Germline values: CDR1 SGHTS, CDR2 YDEGEE. CDR3 nucleotide sequence: TGTGCCAGCAGGTCTGGACAGGGACGGAACACTGAAGCTTTCTTT. Translation: CASRSGQGRNTEAFF.

The chain joins TRBV5-8 to TRBJ1-2, with D tentatively TRBD1 (5 bases). This CDR3 is built from 15 residues. Trimming took off 4 bases at V and 1 base at J, with 14 bases between the two ends. The germline CDR1 and CDR2 sequences are SGHTS and YDEGEE. Here the CDR3 reads CASSPYGRDNYGYTF. As DNA, the CDR3 is TGTGCCAGCAGCCCTTACGGCAGGGATAACTATGGCTACACCTTC.

The V gene is TRBV6-2 or TRBV6-3, the J gene TRBJ2-3; 9 bases map to TRBD2. Germline CDR1 is MNHEY and CDR2 is SVGEGT. This CDR3 comprises 20 residues. V shed 0 bases, J shed 1 base, and the junction held 14 bases outside the gene matches. In nucleotides, the CDR3 is TGTGCCAGCAGTTACTCGAATCTTGAAGGCGGGGGGGCCGGCACAGATACGCAGTATTTT. It is translated as CASSYSNLEGGGAGTDTQYF.

Turning to this clone: Germline is not matched at one junction end, which may reflect a read error. The chain uses TRBV19 and TRBJ2-1, with TRBD1 matching 12 bases. The CDR3 loop spans 19 amino acids. CDR1 LNHDA and CDR2 SQIVND come from the germline V gene (reference sequence). CDR3 in DNA: TGTGCCAGTAGTATTTCTCCGTTTGGGACAGGGGGCCGTGTCTCGGGGCAGGTCTTC. Protein product: CASSISPFGTGGRVSGQVF. Looking up the rest from reference TRBV19 and TRBJ2-1 gives the full variable domain: DGGITQSPKYLFRKEGQNVTLSCEQNLNHDAMYWYRQDPGQGLRLIYYSQIVNDFQKGDIAEGYSVSREKKESFPLTVTSAQKNPTAFYLCASSISPFGTGGRVSGQVFGPGTRLTVL.

The chain links TRBV5-6 to TRBJ1-2; unclear D gene. CDR3 size: 15 residues. Deletions cut 0 bases from V and 4 bases from J, with 13 bases between. The germline V gene has CDR1 SGHDT and CDR2 YYEEEE. The DNA for the CDR3 is TGTGCCAGCAGCTTGGCTCCCGGGGAAAGCTATGGCTACACCTTC. It is translated as CASSLAPGESYGYTF.

This clone was recorded once. The CDR3 sequence: CASRGTGGANYGYTF. For the CDR3, the DNA is TGTGCCAGCAGAGGGACAGGGGGCGCTAACTATGGCTACACCTTC. The chain combines TRBV28 with TRBJ1-2, with 12 bases aligning to TRBD1. With V trimmed by 6 bases and J by 0 bases, 2 bases remained unmatched. Germline values: CDR1 MDHEN, CDR2 SYDVKM. The CDR3 covers 15 residues.

The rearrangement links TRBV5-8 to TRBJ1-4; possibly TRBD1 for D (6 bases). This CDR3 contains 16 residues. Deletions cut 0 bases from V and 2 bases from J, with 11 bases between. In germline, CDR1 is SGHTS, CDR2 YDEGEE. CDR3 sequence reads: CASSLGQGRTNEKLFF. CDR3 sequence (DNA): TGTGCCAGCAGCTTGGGCCAGGGGCGGACTAATGAAAAACTGTTTTTT.

The chain links TRBV28 to TRBJ1-2; possible D gene TRBD1, 6 bases. The V gene's germline CDR1 is MDHEN and CDR2 SYDVKM. The CDR3 has 15 residues. V lost 5 bases to trimming and J lost 4 bases, with 17 bases between them. The CDR3 protein is CASSPGGALLYGYTF. The CDR3 bases are TGTGCCAGCAGTCCGGGGGGGGCCCTTCTCTATGGCTACACCTTC.

This chain uses TRBV19 with TRBJ1-1; D not resolved. There are 14 residues in the CDR3. Germline CDR1 LNHDA, CDR2 SQIVND (reference sequence). Trimming cost V 4 bases and J 2 bases, with 11 bases left between them. CDR3 protein: CASSTPGINTEAFF. CDR3 DNA sequence: TGTGCCAGTAGTACGCCGGGGATAAACACTGAAGCTTTCTTT.

The chain links TRBV5-1 to TRBJ1-1, with D perhaps matching TRBD1 (6 bases). Trimming left V 3 bases short and J 2 bases short, with 11 bases between. From germline, CDR1 is SGHRS and CDR2 YFSETQ. This CDR3 is built from 14 residues. The CDR3: CASSSGTFNTEAFF. In nucleotides, the CDR3 is TGCGCCAGCAGCTCAGGGACATTTAACACTGAAGCTTTCTTT.

The chain is built from TRBV3-1 (or the pseudogene TRBV3-2) and TRBJ2-1; 8 bases match TRBD1. CDR1 LGHDT and CDR2 YNNKEL come from the germline V gene (reference sequence). V trimming: 4 bases; J trimming: 8 bases; junction bases outside the gene matches: 7. CDR3 length: 14 amino acids. This CDR3 reads CASSPGGIPHEQFF. For the CDR3, the DNA is TGTGCCAGCAGCCCAGGGGGCATTCCCCATGAGCAGTTCTTC.